This T cell receptor beta chain came from a study of tumor-infiltrating lymphocytes in oesophageal squamous cell carcinoma. TCRdb processed the PCR reads anew with MiXCR; each CDR3 protein has one entry. There are fewer than 20,000 distinct CDR3 sequences in the sample; around 50% occur only once, and more than 35% lies in the top ten. This clonotype was seen only once. CDR3 length equals 15 residues. V lost 6 bases, J lost 3 bases, and 6 bases stayed unmatched. Sequencing was carried out using esophageal tumor tissue. The origin of this receptor is a female donor with esophageal squamous cell carcinoma. V usage is TRBV12-3 or TRBV12-4 and J usage is TRBJ2-5; 11 bases agree with TRBD1. The CDR3 DNA follows: TGTGCCAGCAGCCGATGGGACAGGGGGAAAGAGACCCAGTACTTC. Its protein is CASSRWDRGKETQYF.